This is a list of T cell receptor beta chains from one sample in a study of OX40 agonist ivuxolimab in advanced cancers. The method was immunoSEQ multiplex PCR; TCRdb's version includes in-frame clones alone and lacks a portion of them. This table has tens of thousands of clones, 85% to 95% appearing once. The sequencing used CD4+ or CD8+ T cells sorted from blood, collected in a trial of the OX40 agonist ivuxolimab. The source of these receptors is an adult with an advanced solid tumor such as melanoma, head and neck, liver or kidney cancer. Each CDR3 is given without its conserved first and last residue. The D gene is left open where the match is weak. Clone size is given for some rows only: seen once, a few or many times, or a class if the clone is expanded.

clone_size d_call v_call cdr3_aa
once NA TRBV27 ASSHFSGDTDTQY
NA TRBD1 TRBV20-1 STQGPYEQY
NA NA TRBV19 ASSISRIHYGYT
NA NA TRBV9 ASSVARSSPTYEQY
NA TRBD1 TRBV28 ASSLGQGGSYEQY
NA NA TRBV15 ATSRVGVSYEQY
few NA TRBV2 ASSGHQAFYEQY
NA NA TRBV6-5 ASSYGSTDTQY
NA TRBD1 TRBV19 ASSIVSSGQTFNQPQH
once TRBD2 TRBV9 ASSGLAGGPANEQF
NA TRBD2 TRBV13 ASSFTSGFNEQF
NA NA TRBV6-1 ASRAGGPGDYGYT
NA TRBD2 TRBV5-1 ASSLAGLAPGNEQF
NA NA TRBV5-6 ASSWGLGVDEQY
NA NA TRBV28 ASRAASGYEQY
NA NA TRBV13 ASSLSGYGGNQPQH
NA NA TRBV30 AWGIGAAEAF
NA NA TRBV2 ASSEEAYEQY
NA TRBD1 TRBV4-1 ASSHPGTGNEQF
NA NA TRBV13 ASSVGGPYEQY
NA NA TRBV5-6 ASSLYGVPNTGELF
NA TRBD2 TRBV4-1 ASKQASGSYEQY
NA TRBD1 TRBV7-8 ASSFGQGATYEQY
NA NA TRBV10-2 ASSELGGAKQETQY
NA TRBD2 TRBV7-7 ASSPLAGIAYEQY
NA NA TRBV2 ASITGAAYNSPLH
NA NA TRBV2 ASMLTNFYGYT
NA NA TRBV5-6 ASSLEIELSSYEQY
NA NA TRBV5-6 ASSLAADPSNQPQH
NA TRBD1 TRBV10-2 ASSEKGAMYEQY
NA TRBD1 TRBV9 ASSASPGQGHYEQY
NA NA TRBV7-9 ASSLGGAGSYNEQF
NA NA TRBV19 ASSPGVYEQY
NA NA TRBV20-1 SASLDILF
NA NA TRBV6-5 ASSVVDRTQPQH
NA NA TRBV28 ASSPSSSDAYYSNQPQH
NA NA TRBV4-1 ASSQGRGAHEQY
NA NA TRBV4-1 ASSQADGFFGGSYEQY
NA NA TRBV2 ASSAISGSGSGANVLT
NA NA TRBV28 ASTDWTPIYEQY
NA NA TRBV9 ASSGGLNSYEQY
once TRBD2 TRBV27 ASSPRAAGDYEQY
NA TRBD1 TRBV7-9 ASSSGGQPATQY
NA TRBD1 TRBV28 ASSYRTGLGGELF
NA NA TRBV25-1 ASSGRRSSYEQY
NA TRBD2 TRBV5-1 ASSWGLGTEQF
NA NA TRBV6-6 ASSYSEGVREKLF
NA NA TRBV5-3 ARSLKYSNQPQH
NA NA TRBV6-5 ASRKSTANYGYT
NA NA TRBV10-3 AISDPTDEKLF
NA NA TRBV28 ASSSHITDTQY
NA NA TRBV7-6 ASSSAGTDANTGELF
NA NA TRBV6-5 ASSPRTVPVRGYT
NA TRBD2 TRBV7-8 ASSSTSGSYEQY
NA NA TRBV10-3 AISGVAHLNTGELF
NA NA TRBV12-2 ASRLHLRGKGAEAF
NA NA TRBV28 ASSLYGTTYEQY